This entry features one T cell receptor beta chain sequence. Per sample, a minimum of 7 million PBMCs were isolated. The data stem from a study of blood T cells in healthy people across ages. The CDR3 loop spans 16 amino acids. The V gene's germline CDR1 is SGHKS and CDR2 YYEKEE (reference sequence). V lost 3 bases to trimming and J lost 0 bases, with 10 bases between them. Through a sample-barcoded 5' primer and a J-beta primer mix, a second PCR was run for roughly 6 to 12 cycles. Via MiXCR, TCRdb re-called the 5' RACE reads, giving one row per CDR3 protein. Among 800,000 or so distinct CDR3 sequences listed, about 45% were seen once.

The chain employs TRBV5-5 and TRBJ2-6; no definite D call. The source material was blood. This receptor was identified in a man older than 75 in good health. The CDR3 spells CASSYQQISGANVLTF. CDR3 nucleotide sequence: TGTGCCAGCAGCTACCAACAGATCTCTGGGGCCAACGTCCTGACTTTC.